Shown below are 19 T cell receptor beta chains from a single sample sequenced in a study of T-cell reconstitution after alpha-beta-depleted transplantation in children. Unique molecular identifiers were built into the TCRbeta library. From the PCR reads, TCRdb called clonotypes with MiXCR, one entry per CDR3 protein. The table records 200,000 to 300,000 distinct CDR3 sequences, about a quarter of them present only once. The source material was PBMCs, sampled before TCRalphabeta/CD19-depleted stem cell transplant. These receptors all stem from a girl aged 2-10 years with Fanconi anemia, due to receive a stem cell transplant.

In its sample, this clonotype was seen a few times. The J gene is TRBJ1-2, the V gene TRBV20-1, with 7 positions matching TRBD1. Germline V gene sequence: CDR1 DFQATT, CDR2 SNEGSKA (reference sequence). The CDR3 covers 13 residues. The V gene end was trimmed by 5 bases and the J gene end by 2 bases; junction bases not matched to a gene: 5. CDR3 loop: CSAYNRGNYGYTF. Written as DNA, the CDR3 is TGCAGTGCTTACAACAGGGGAAACTATGGCTACACCTTC.

This clonotype came up many times. The chain has TRBV20-1 and TRBJ1-2; weak D call: TRBD1 (6 bases). With 4 bases removed from V and 8 bases from J, the gap between germline ends came to 29 bases. The germline V gene encodes CDR1 DFQATT and CDR2 SNEGSKA (reference sequence). The CDR3 consists of 17 residues. The DNA of the CDR3 is TGCAGTGCTATTTACGTCTGGGACACACCTTCATCCGGGGGCTACACCTTC. This encodes CSAIYVWDTPSSGGYTF.

V is TRBV29-1 and J is TRBJ2-7; D unclear. Germline V gene data show CDR1 as SQVTM and CDR2 as ANQGSEA. Trimming shortened V by 2 bases and J by 2 bases, and 7 bases separated the two germline ends. The CDR3 totals 12 residues. The CDR3 spells CSVESATYEQYF. The CDR3 bases are TGCAGCGTTGAATCAGCGACCTACGAGCAGTACTTC.

V is TRBV7-4 and J is TRBJ2-2; 9 bases are a match to TRBD2. Per the germline V gene, CDR1 is SGHVT and CDR2 is SQSDAQ. The V segment lost 5 bases and the J segment 7 bases; nucleotides outside the gene matches: 11. This CDR3 has 16 residues. Written as DNA, the CDR3 is TGTGCCAGCAGCGCTCATGAGACTAGCGGAGACGGGGAGCTGTTTTTT. Protein product: CASSAHETSGDGELFF.

The CDR3 region has the DNA TGTGCCAGCAGCTTAAGGGCAGGGCTAGATGAAGCTTTCTTT. Protein product: CASSLRAGLDEAFF. The V and J genes are TRBV7-3 and TRBJ1-1, with a tentative D call TRBD1 (5 bases). The V and J ends lost 1 base and 7 bases respectively, with 13 bases between them. This CDR3 region has 14 residues. Germline lookup yields CDR1 SGHTA and CDR2 FQGTGA.

The chain carries TRBV29-1 and TRBJ2-5; D is ambiguous. This CDR3 spans 14 amino acids. Germline V lookup: CDR1 SQVTM, CDR2 ANQGSEA. V gave up 4 bases and J gave up 5 bases, with 17 bases separating them. The CDR3 DNA reads as TGCAGCGTTGGGTCGTACACAAATTCGGAGACCCAGTACTTC. Protein product: CSVGSYTNSETQYF.

This clonotype has a handful of counts. This chain connects TRBV5-5 to TRBJ2-1; TRBD2 might be the D (7 bases). This CDR3 is 14 amino acids long. Between the trimmed V and J ends, which lost 2 bases and 8 bases, there was a span of 14 bases. Germline loops: CDR1 SGHKS, CDR2 YYEKEE (reference sequence). Written as DNA, the CDR3 is TGTGCCAGCAGCTTACGTCGGGGGGCGCATGAGCAGTTCTTC. Translated, it gives CASSLRRGAHEQFF.

At least ten counts were recorded for this clonotype. The V call is TRBV18, the J call TRBJ2-1; a possible D gene is TRBD2 (6 bases). Germline loops: CDR1 KGHSH, CDR2 LQKENI. V was shortened by 4 bases and J by 5 bases, with 12 bases between the two germline ends. The CDR3 runs to 14 residues. CDR3 residues: CASSLGTPNNEQFF. The DNA of the CDR3 is TGTGCCAGCTCACTAGGGACTCCTAACAATGAGCAGTTCTTC. Looking up the rest from reference TRBV18 and TRBJ2-1 gives the full variable domain: NAGVMQNPRHLVRRRGQEARLRCSPMKGHSHVYWYRQLPEEGLKFMVYLQKENIIDESGMPKERFSAEFPKEGPSILRIQQVVRGDSAAYFCASSLGTPNNEQFFGPGTRLTVL.

There are many counts of this clonotype. The chain couples TRBV10-3 to TRBJ2-1, with D unresolved. The CDR3 loop spans 14 amino acids. CDR1 is ENHRY, CDR2 SYGVKD, per germline. Between the trimmed V and J ends, which lost 4 bases and 3 bases, there was a span of 10 bases. The CDR3 is CAISVRSSYNEQFF. The CDR3 DNA reads as TGTGCCATCAGTGTTAGGAGCAGCTACAATGAGCAGTTCTTC.

There are many counts of this clonotype. This chain links TRBV10-3 with TRBJ2-1; 10 bases match TRBD2. Unmatched junction bases numbered 2, after V lost 6 bases and J lost 3 bases. The germline CDR1 and CDR2 sequences are ENHRY and SYGVKD. The CDR3 is 14 residues long. CDR3 sequence: CAISSSGSYNEQFF. CDR3 nucleotides: TGTGCCATCAGCTCTAGCGGGAGCTACAATGAGCAGTTCTTC.

This clonotype has ten or more counts. V usage is TRBV20-1 and J usage is TRBJ2-1, with D tentatively TRBD1 (5 bases). The CDR3 spans 14 residues. The germline V gene has CDR1 DFQATT and CDR2 SNEGSKA (reference sequence). Trimming stripped 5 bases from V and 3 bases from J, with 14 bases between. The CDR3 here is CSAPSTGGYNEQFF. The CDR3 region has the DNA TGCAGTGCTCCTTCCACAGGTGGCTACAATGAGCAGTTCTTC.

This clonotype was counted only a few times. The gene calls are TRBV29-1 and TRBJ2-3, with a tentative D call TRBD2 (6 bases). Between the trimmed V and J ends, which lost 6 bases and 4 bases, there was a span of 14 bases. Germline lookup yields CDR1 SQVTM and CDR2 ANQGSEA. This CDR3 comprises 13 residues. The CDR3 reads CSVRRGMPDTQYF. CDR3 in DNA: TGCAGCGTACGGAGGGGAATGCCAGATACGCAGTATTTT.

In this sample, this clonotype turned up many times. The rearrangement uses TRBV20-1 and TRBJ2-1; D not resolved. Germline V gives CDR1 DFQATT, CDR2 SNEGSKA (reference sequence). The CDR3 extends over 12 amino acids. Trimming shortened V by 1 base and J by 3 bases, and 4 bases separated the two germline ends. CDR3 protein: CSARVIYNEQFF. The CDR3 region has the DNA TGCAGTGCTAGAGTGATCTACAATGAGCAGTTCTTC.

This clonotype was seen many times. The chain is built from TRBV28 and TRBJ2-5; 7 bases align to TRBD1. The CDR3 runs 15 residues. V was clipped by 5 bases and J by 4 bases; unmatched bases: 10. Germline CDR1 reads MDHEN; CDR2 reads SYDVKM. The chain's CDR3 is CASSPPTGSRETQYF. CDR3 in DNA: TGTGCCAGCAGTCCCCCGACAGGGAGTAGAGAGACCCAGTACTTC.

As concerns this clonotype: The junction departs from the called germline gene at one end, perhaps through a read error. The gene calls are TRBV9 and TRBJ1-3, with D unresolved. The CDR3 spans 16 residues. Germline CDR1 reads SGDLS; CDR2 reads YYNGEE. The chain's CDR3 is CTSSVVGGAPGNTIYF. The CDR3 bases are TGTACCAGCAGCGTAGTCGGCGGAGCCCCGGGAAACACCATATATTTT.

This chain links TRBV7-3 with TRBJ2-1; weak D call: TRBD2 (6 bases). Trimming removed 4 bases from V and 5 bases from J, with 12 bases in between. The germline V gene has CDR1 SGHTA and CDR2 FQGTGA. The CDR3 covers 14 residues. For the CDR3, the DNA is TGTGCCAGCAGCTGGAGGGCCTGGGACAATGAGCAGTTCTTC. This translates into CASSWRAWDNEQFF.

This clonotype was recorded a few times. CDR3: CASSFDNRQETQYF. The CDR3 coding sequence is TGTGCCAGCAGTTTCGACAACCGGCAAGAGACCCAGTACTTC. The chain carries TRBV12-3 or TRBV12-4 and TRBJ2-5; D remains ambiguous. The length of the CDR3 is 14 residues. V was clipped by 3 bases and J by 2 bases, with 10 bases between them.

In this sample, this clonotype turned up a few times. The chain recombines TRBV2 with TRBJ2-1; 11 bases fit TRBD2. Germline V gene lookup returns CDR1 SNHLY and CDR2 FYNNEI. J lost 1 base, V lost 6 bases, and 8 bases had no gene match. The CDR3 contains 17 residues. The CDR3 spells CASSSPGLADSYNEQFF. The CDR3 DNA is TGTGCCAGCAGCTCCCCGGGACTAGCGGATTCCTACAATGAGCAGTTCTTC.

There are a few counts of this clonotype. The rearrangement uses TRBV27 and TRBJ1-6, with D perhaps TRBD1 (5 bases). V was shortened by 7 bases and J by 0 bases, with 16 bases between the two germline ends. Germline CDR1 reads MNHEY; CDR2 reads SMNVEV (reference sequence). The CDR3 has 17 amino acids. The CDR3 DNA follows: TGTGCCAGCAAACGGGTGCAGGACACCTCCTATAATTCACCCCTCCACTTT. It yields the protein CASKRVQDTSYNSPLHF.